This TCR beta chain comes out of a study of OX40 agonist ivuxolimab in advanced cancers. Study summary: Allowance was made for prior anti-PD-1, anti-PD-L1 or anti-CTLA-4 therapy, and around 41% had some.

Germline CDR1 reads SGHRS; CDR2 reads YFSETQ. Trimming took 4 bases from V and 4 from J, leaving 18 bases between them. The CDR3 extends over 16 amino acids. Study-level results: Among T cells, CD8+ cells averaged more expanded clones than CD4+ cells. At 0.1 to 3.0 mg/kg, CD4+ and CD8+ blood T cells expanded clonally by week 6.

Data came from immunoSEQ multiplex PCR; TCRdb stores just in-frame clones and leaves some out. The sample lists approximately 66,000 clones, about nine tenths occurring once. As to this clone: What it binds is not known.

Sequenced material: CD4+ or CD8+ T cells sorted from blood, taken in a trial of the OX40 agonist ivuxolimab. The chain has TRBV5-1 and TRBJ2-1, with a tentative D call TRBD1 (5 bases). This receptor was taken from an adult with an advanced solid tumor such as melanoma, head and neck, liver or kidney cancer. The CDR3 spells CASSGAGIVGYNEQFF. CDR3 nucleotides: TGCGCCAGCAGCGGGGCAGGGATTGTGGGGTACAATGAGCAGTTCTTC.